Presented here are 13 T cell receptor beta chains from one specimen sequenced in a study of blood T cells in healthy people across ages. It was with a sample-barcoded 5' primer and a J-beta primer mix that a second PCR of about 6 to 12 cycles was run. TCRdb passed the 5' RACE reads through MiXCR, listing each CDR3 protein once. Of about 1.8 million distinct CDR3 sequences in the sample, around half were seen once. Sequenced sample: blood. These receptors all stem from a woman between 40 and 55 years old in good health.

In its sample, this clonotype was seen once. The chain couples TRBV28 to TRBJ1-3; D might be TRBD1 (5 bases). The V and J ends lost 6 bases and 0 bases respectively, with 9 bases between them. There are 14 residues in the CDR3. From germline, CDR1 is MDHEN and CDR2 SYDVKM. This CDR3 reads CASRKGSSGNTIYF. DNA for the CDR3: TGTGCCAGCAGAAAGGGGAGCTCTGGAAACACCATATATTTT. Full variable domain (outside the CDR3, taken from reference TRBV28 and TRBJ1-3): DVKVTQSSRYLVKRTGEKVFLECVQDMDHENMFWYRQDPGLGLRLIYFSYDVKMKEKGDIPEGYSVSREKKERFSLILESASTNQTSMYLCASRKGSSGNTIYFGEGSWLTVV.

This clonotype was seen only a few times. Written as DNA, the CDR3 is TGCAGTGCTAGGGGACAGGGGGCTGATTACGAGCAGTACTTC. It specifies CSARGQGADYEQYF. The gene calls are TRBV20-1 and TRBJ2-7; TRBD1 matches 12 bases. Germline lookup yields CDR1 DFQATT and CDR2 SNEGSKA (reference sequence). V lost 3 bases, J lost 4 bases, and 4 bases stayed unmatched. The CDR3 extends over 14 amino acids.

The chain couples TRBV20-1 to TRBJ2-1, with 7 bases fitting TRBD1. Trimming took 1 base from V and 2 from J; bases not matched to a gene: 8. Germline-derived CDR1 and CDR2 are DFQATT and SNEGSKA (reference sequence). The CDR3 has 16 residues. The CDR3: CSARVPGQGAYNEQFF. The CDR3 region has the DNA TGCAGTGCTAGAGTTCCGGGGCAGGGGGCCTACAATGAGCAGTTCTTC.

This clonotype has only one observation. The chain has TRBV15 and TRBJ1-4; 7 bases are a match to TRBD1. Germline CDR1 and CDR2: LNHNV and YYDKDF (reference sequence). The J segment lost 5 bases and the V segment lost 0 bases, leaving 3 bases of the junction unmatched. The CDR3 totals 15 residues. CDR3 DNA sequence: TGTGCCACCAGCAGAGATGTGGGACAGAATGAAAAACTGTTTTTT. This translates into CATSRDVGQNEKLFF.

The V gene is TRBV7-9, the J gene TRBJ2-7; possibly TRBD2 for D (5 bases). V lost 5 bases and J lost 2, with 13 bases in between. Germline-derived CDR1 and CDR2 are SEHNR and FQNEAQ (reference sequence). This CDR3 contains 14 residues. CDR3 protein: CASSTGNVAYEQYF. CDR3 DNA sequence: TGTGCCAGCAGCACCGGGAATGTGGCCTACGAGCAGTACTTC.

The gene calls are TRBV28 and TRBJ2-6; D not resolved. This CDR3 contains 16 residues. Between the trimmed V and J ends, which lost 8 bases and 0 bases, there was a span of 14 bases. Germline CDR1 and CDR2: MDHEN and SYDVKM. CDR3 sequence (DNA): TGTGCCAGCCTGCACTCAACGTGCTCTGGGGCCAACGTCCTGACTTTC. Its protein product is CASLHSTCSGANVLTF.

Notes on this clonotype: The germline gene is not matched at one end of the junction; a read error may be the cause. The chain combines TRBV27 with TRBJ2-7; 11 bases map to TRBD2. CDR1 is MNHEY, CDR2 SMNVEV, per germline (reference sequence). The CDR3 consists of 15 residues. DNA for the CDR3: TGTACCAGCAGTACTTTGACTAGCGGGGACTACGAGCAGTACTTC. Translated: CTSSTLTSGDYEQYF.

This chain joins TRBV27 and TRBJ1-1; TRBD1 is a possible D gene (5 bases). This CDR3 region has 15 residues. V was shortened by 6 bases and J by 0 bases, with 14 bases between the two germline ends. Germline-derived CDR1 and CDR2 are MNHEY and SMNVEV (reference sequence). For the CDR3, the DNA is TGTGCCAGCAGACGCAGGGAGCTGATGAACACTGAAGCTTTCTTT. Translating it yields CASRRRELMNTEAFF.

The gene calls are TRBV6-5 and TRBJ2-5, with D perhaps being TRBD1 or TRBD2 (5 bases each). Germline assignment: CDR1 MNHEY and CDR2 SVGAGI. Between the trimmed V and J ends, which lost 0 bases and 5 bases, there was a span of 16 bases. This CDR3 spans 16 amino acids. The CDR3 nucleotides read TGTGCCAGCAGTTACTCTGTGGCAGGATGGGGGGAGACCCAGTACTTC. Protein sequence: CASSYSVAGWGETQYF.

This clonotype has a handful of counts. The chain uses TRBV9 and TRBJ1-2, with unresolved D. V dropped 3 bases and J dropped 9 bases, with 6 bases sitting between them. There are 10 residues in the CDR3. Germline loops: CDR1 SGDLS, CDR2 YYNGEE. This chain's CDR3 is CASSGTSYTF. CDR3 in DNA: TGTGCCAGCAGCGGAACTAGCTACACCTTC.

A few counts support this clonotype. This chain connects TRBV6-5 to TRBJ2-5; 7 bases agree with TRBD1. V dropped 2 bases and J dropped 4; count of bases not matched to a gene: 4. The CDR3 is 14 residues long. Germline assignment: CDR1 MNHEY and CDR2 SVGAGI. The CDR3 coding sequence is TGTGCCAGCAGTTACCAAAGGGGGCGAGAGACCCAGTACTTC. Its translation is CASSYQRGRETQYF.

The chain uses TRBV10-3 and TRBJ2-1, with D unresolved. The germline V gene has CDR1 ENHRY and CDR2 SYGVKD. CDR3 length: 15 residues. The V end was cut by 4 bases, the J end by 3 bases, with 13 bases between. Written as DNA, the CDR3 is TGTGCCATCAGTGGGCAGGTGAGCTTCTACAATGAGCAGTTCTTC. This codes for CAISGQVSFYNEQFF.

This clonotype was seen a handful of times. DNA for the CDR3: TGTGCCAGTAGTATGATAGACTCTGGGGCCAACGTCCTGACTTTC. This codes for CASSMIDSGANVLTF. The genes are TRBV19 and TRBJ2-6; D is unclear. This CDR3 spans 15 amino acids. The V gene's germline CDR1 is LNHDA and CDR2 SQIVND (reference sequence). Trimming stripped 3 bases from V and 0 bases from J, with 6 bases between.